A selection of T cell receptor beta chains follows, all from one sample in a study of blood T cell repertoires in COVID-19. Profiling relied on immunoSEQ multiplex PCR, and the TCRdb table lists in-frame clones only, not all of them. The data show 200,000 to 250,000 clones, 80% to 85% seen once. The material sequenced was PBMCs or T cells enriched from blood (not recorded which). The receptors were gathered from a woman aged 45-60 years with acute COVID-19. Both conserved end residues are trimmed from each CDR3. The order of the fields is V gene, J gene, CDR3 protein.

>TRBV27|TRBJ1-5
ASRQQGSNQPQH
>TRBV28|TRBJ1-5
ASSLTGGNQPQH
>TRBV6-2/TRBV6-3|TRBJ2-7
ASSSRGKLTYEQY
>TRBV27|TRBJ1-5
ASSTQGAGQPQH
>TRBV7-8|TRBJ2-3
ASSLVAAGGRDTQY
>TRBV6-5|TRBJ1-1
ASSYGDRGDTEAF
>TRBV6-5|TRBJ1-3
ASNSRGGNTIY
>TRBV19|TRBJ1-2
ASSISAGVGYGYT
>TRBV5-4|TRBJ2-1
ASSRGVAANNEQF
>TRBV9|TRBJ2-3
ASSVGTSGGGSDTQY
>TRBV19|TRBJ2-5
ASSIRQETQY
>TRBV28|TRBJ2-5
ASSLPGQGRETQY
>TRBV29-1|TRBJ2-2
SGGRGDTGELF
>TRBV4-1|TRBJ2-1
ASSQGGGGSYNEQF
>TRBV10-3|TRBJ1-1
AISEDGGRNTEAF